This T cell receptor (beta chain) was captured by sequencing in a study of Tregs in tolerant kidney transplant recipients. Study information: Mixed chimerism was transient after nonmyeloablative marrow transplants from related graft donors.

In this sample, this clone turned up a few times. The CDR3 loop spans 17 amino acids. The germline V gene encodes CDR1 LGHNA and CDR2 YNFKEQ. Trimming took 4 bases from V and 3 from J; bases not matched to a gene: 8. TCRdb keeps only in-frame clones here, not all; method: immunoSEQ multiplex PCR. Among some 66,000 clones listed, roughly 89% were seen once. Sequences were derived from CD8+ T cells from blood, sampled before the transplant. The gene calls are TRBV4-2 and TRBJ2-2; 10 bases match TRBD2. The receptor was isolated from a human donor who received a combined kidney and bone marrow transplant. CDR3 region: CASSPVAGGTDTGELFF. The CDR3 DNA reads TGTGCCAGCAGCCCCGTAGCGGGAGGAACAGACACCGGGGAGCTGTTTTTT.